The entry that follows covers one TCR beta chain sequence. Its antigen is not known. The data were produced by immunoSEQ multiplex PCR, yet TCRdb's version contains in-frame clones alone and is incomplete. The data show more than 15,000 clones, less than 90% seen once. The entry originates in a study of T cell repertoires in ileal Crohn's disease. Study-level findings and limits: Clonal expansions were more frequent in active smokers than non-smokers at surgery.

Specimen: ileal tissue. The sequence derives from an adult with Crohn's disease.

The CDR3 DNA reads as TGCGCCAGCTCCCGACGGGGTGCAGATACGCAGTATTTT. This codes for CASSRRGADTQYF. The chain couples TRBV5-1 to TRBJ2-3; D perhaps matches TRBD2 (5 bases). This CDR3 contains 13 residues. The V gene lost 7 bases and the J gene lost 4 bases, with 13 bases spanning the gap. Germline CDR1 reads SGHRS; CDR2 reads YFSETQ. The full variable domain, in which reference TRBV5-1 and TRBJ2-3 provide the parts outside the CDR3, is KAGVTQTPRYLIKTRGQQVTLSCSPISGHRSVSWYQQTPGQGLQFLFEYFSETQRNKGNFPGRFSGRQFSNSRSEMNVSTLELGDSALYLCASSRRGADTQYFGPGTRLTVL.